Listed below are T cell receptor beta chains from one sample, sequenced in a study of CD8 T cells in Susac syndrome. Using its own MiXCR run on the immunoSEQ multiplex PCR reads, TCRdb lists one record per CDR3 protein. The sample carries some 120,000 distinct CDR3 sequences, approximately 90% recorded once. The sample comprised CD8+ T cells from PBMCs. Receptors originate from a human donor in good health. Both conserved end residues are part of each CDR3. D genes are given only for firm matches. Not every row has a clone size; where given, it reads once, few, many or a size class.

NA	once	TRBV3-1	TRBJ2-5	TGTGCCAGCAGCCAAGTTAGCAGGGAAGAGACCCAGTACTTC	CASSQVSREETQYF
NA	NA	TRBV6-5	TRBJ1-4	TGTGCCAGCAGTTACTCCGATAATGAAAAACTGTTTTTT	CASSYSDNEKLFF
NA	few	TRBV7-8	TRBJ1-2	TGTGCCAGCAGCCTTGGGACGGGCGCGGGCTACACCTTC	CASSLGTGAGYTF
NA	NA	TRBV7-2	TRBJ2-5	TGTGCCAGCAGCTTAGTAGGGTTAGAGACCCAGTACTTC	CASSLVGLETQYF
TRBD1	NA	TRBV12-3/TRBV12-4	TRBJ1-1	TGTGCCAGCAGCGGACAGGGAAGGACTGAAGCTTTCTTT	CASSGQGRTEAFF
TRBD1	NA	TRBV14	TRBJ1-2	TGTGCCAGCAGCCAAGGCAGGGGGTTAGACACCTTC	CASSQGRGLDTF
TRBD2	NA	TRBV20-1	TRBJ2-3	TGCAGTGCTAGTGGGCCAGCGGGGACCACAGATACGCAGTATTTT	CSASGPAGTTDTQYF
NA	once	TRBV5-1	TRBJ1-6	TGCGCCAGCAGCTTGGGACACTCCTATAATTCACCCCTCCACTTT	CASSLGHSYNSPLHF
NA	NA	TRBV3-1	TRBJ1-5	TGTGCCAGCAGCCCGGACAGTTATCAGCCCCAGCATTTT	CASSPDSYQPQHF
TRBD2	NA	TRBV14	TRBJ2-5	TGTGCCAGCAGCCAAGGGGGACTAGCGGGACAAGAGACCCAGTACTTC	CASSQGGLAGQETQYF
TRBD2	NA	TRBV5-4	TRBJ2-7	TGTGCCAGCAGCTTCGGTCTAGCGGGGAGCTACGAGCAGTACTTC	CASSFGLAGSYEQYF
NA	NA	TRBV7-2	TRBJ1-2	TGTGCCAGCAGCTTAGAGGCAGGGCAGTTCTATGGCTACACCTTC	CASSLEAGQFYGYTF
TRBD1	NA	TRBV27	TRBJ1-5	TGTGCCAGCACCCTTCAGGGGGGCGGTCAGCCCCAGCATTTT	CASTLQGGGQPQHF
NA	NA	TRBV14	TRBJ1-2	TGTGCCAGCAGCCAAGTCGCCAGTATTGGCTACACCTTC	CASSQVASIGYTF
NA	NA	TRBV7-2	TRBJ2-3	TGTGCCAGCACGGAGGGGCCGATGACAGATACGCAGTATTTT	CASTEGPMTDTQYF
NA	NA	TRBV20-1	TRBJ1-3	TGCAGTGCTAGTCAACAGGCATTTGGAAACACCATATATTTT	CSASQQAFGNTIYF
TRBD1	once	TRBV23-1	TRBJ2-7	TGCGCCAGCAGTCAATCAAAGGGAAAGACAGGGTCCCTCTACGAGCAGTACTTC	CASSQSKGKTGSLYEQYF
NA	NA	TRBV6-2/TRBV6-3	TRBJ2-7	TGTGCCAGCAGTTACACGGACAGAGAGCAGTACTTC	CASSYTDREQYF
TRBD1	NA	TRBV18	TRBJ1-1	TGTGCCAGCTCACTGGGCAGGGGGCAGAACACTGAAGCTTTCTTT	CASSLGRGQNTEAFF
NA	NA	TRBV12-3/TRBV12-4	TRBJ2-7	TGTGCCAGCAGTTTAGATACGGGGGCGAGATACGAGCAGTACTTC	CASSLDTGARYEQYF
NA	NA	TRBV10-3	TRBJ2-5	TGTGCCATCAGTGACACTAGTATTGAGACCCAGTACTTC	CAISDTSIETQYF
NA	NA	TRBV6-5	TRBJ1-1	TGTGCCAGCAGGATCACTACGTCTGGGAACACTGAAGCTTTCTTT	CASRITTSGNTEAFF
NA	few	TRBV29-1	TRBJ2-7	TGCAGCGCGGACCTCGGGGGTCGCTACGAGCAGTACTTC	CSADLGGRYEQYF
TRBD1	NA	TRBV9	TRBJ2-2	TGTGCCAGCAGCTACCAATTAAGGACAGGGAACACCGGGGAGCTGTTTTTT	CASSYQLRTGNTGELFF
NA	NA	TRBV6-2/TRBV6-3	TRBJ2-1	TGTGCCAGCAGTTTAACACAGGGTCGAGAGCAGTTCTTC	CASSLTQGREQFF
NA	NA	TRBV7-2	TRBJ1-1	TGTGCCAGCAGCTTAGGCGGTAGTCGGTCCGCAGCTTTCTTT	CASSLGGSRSAAFF
TRBD1	NA	TRBV3-1	TRBJ1-2	TGTGCCAGCAGCCAAGACGGCAGGGGGCATGGCTACACCTTC	CASSQDGRGHGYTF
TRBD1	NA	TRBV5-1	TRBJ1-2	TGCGCCAGCAGCCCAGGGACAGGAGGTGGCTACACCTTC	CASSPGTGGGYTF
NA	NA	TRBV7-8	TRBJ1-1	TGTGCCACACAGGCGGGGGGCGGTCACACTGAAGCTTTCTTT	CATQAGGGHTEAFF
NA	NA	TRBV5-6	TRBJ1-1	TGTGCCAGCAGCTTGGGCAGGGATGAAGCTTTCTTT	CASSLGRDEAFF
NA	NA	TRBV7-2	TRBJ2-3	TGTGCCAGCAGCTTAGGGTGGGGACACCTCGGGGATACGCAGTATTTT	CASSLGWGHLGDTQYF
NA	NA	TRBV29-1	TRBJ2-2	TGCAGCGTTAGACTGTACAGGGACACCGGGGAGCTGTTTTTT	CSVRLYRDTGELFF
NA	once	TRBV5-5	TRBJ1-1	TGTGCCAGCAGCTTGAACAGGCCCACTGAAGCTTTCTTT	CASSLNRPTEAFF
TRBD2	NA	TRBV5-6	TRBJ2-5	TGTGCCAGCAGCCCGCCGGGACTAACTCAAGAGACCCAGTACTTC	CASSPPGLTQETQYF
TRBD2	NA	TRBV11-2	TRBJ2-4	TGTGCCAGCGGGACCGGGACTAGGAACATTCAGTACTTC	CASGTGTRNIQYF
TRBD1	NA	TRBV6-2/TRBV6-3	TRBJ1-2	TGTGCCAGCAGGACAGGGGTTAACTATGGCTACACCTTC	CASRTGVNYGYTF
TRBD1	NA	TRBV12-3/TRBV12-4	TRBJ2-3	TGTGCCAGCAGTTTATCAGGGGGCAATGGGAAAGATACGCAGTATTTT	CASSLSGGNGKDTQYF
NA	NA	TRBV2	TRBJ1-1	TGTGCCAGCAGTGCATCCGACACTGAAGCTTTCTTT	CASSASDTEAFF
NA	NA	TRBV3-1	TRBJ2-3	TGTGCCAGCAGCCAAGATCGGGGCGCGAGCACAGATACGCAGTATTTT	CASSQDRGASTDTQYF
TRBD1	once	TRBV7-9	TRBJ2-2	TGTGCCAGCAGCTCCACAGGGGGAAACACCGGGGAGCTGTTTTTT	CASSSTGGNTGELFF
NA	NA	TRBV7-2	TRBJ1-2	TGTGCCAGCAGCGAACAATCGGGAGGCTATGGCTACACCTTC	CASSEQSGGYGYTF
TRBD1	NA	TRBV7-2	TRBJ2-7	TGTGCCAGCAGCCGGGACAGCCCTGACTCCTACGAGCAGTACTTC	CASSRDSPDSYEQYF
TRBD1	NA	TRBV19	TRBJ2-6	TGTGCCAGTAGTCTATCAGGGGGTTCTGGGGCCAACGTCCTGACTTTC	CASSLSGGSGANVLTF
TRBD1	NA	TRBV15	TRBJ1-5	TGTGCCACCAGTACCGGGACAGATAGCAATCAGCCCCAGCATTTT	CATSTGTDSNQPQHF
NA	NA	TRBV29-1	TRBJ2-3	TGCAGCGCTAGGGGGTCGGCAGATACGCAGTATTTT	CSARGSADTQYF
TRBD1	NA	TRBV7-3	TRBJ2-2	TGTGCCAGCAGCAACGGACAGGGGCGGAGCACCGGGGAGCTGTTTTTT	CASSNGQGRSTGELFF
TRBD1	NA	TRBV19	TRBJ2-1	TGTGCCAGTAGTATTCCAGGGGGAGAGCAGTTCTTC	CASSIPGGEQFF
TRBD1	NA	TRBV7-9	TRBJ1-1	TGTGCCAGCAGCGCTAGCTTTAGGGGGCAGATGGACACTGAAGCTTTCTTT	CASSASFRGQMDTEAFF
TRBD1	NA	TRBV7-3	TRBJ2-3	TGTGCCAGCAGCATCGGACAGGGGGCCACAGATACGCAGTATTTT	CASSIGQGATDTQYF
NA	NA	TRBV20-1	TRBJ2-3	TGCAGTGCTAGCAAACGGGGACTCCATGGACACCCAACTAGCACAGATACGCAGTATTTT	CSASKRGLHGHPTSTDTQYF
TRBD1	NA	TRBV19	TRBJ2-2	TGTGCCAGTAGTTCAAGGACAGGGGGCGACACCGGGGAGCTGTTTTTT	CASSSRTGGDTGELFF
TRBD2	NA	TRBV13	TRBJ2-4	TGTGCCAGCAGCCCGGGGGGACTAGCGGGAGCTTGGCGACCAAAAAACATTCAGTACTTC	CASSPGGLAGAWRPKNIQYF
NA	NA	TRBV4-2	TRBJ1-5	TGTGCCAGCAGCCAAGATCCAGGCAGGGGAAGCAATCAGCCCCAGCATTTT	CASSQDPGRGSNQPQHF
NA	NA	TRBV3-1	TRBJ2-7	TGTGCCAGCAGCCTCACCAGGGACGTAACCTACGAGCAGTACTTC	CASSLTRDVTYEQYF
TRBD1	NA	TRBV5-1	TRBJ2-2	TGCGCCAGCAGCGCCGGACAGGGGGCCGGGGAGCTGTTTTTT	CASSAGQGAGELFF